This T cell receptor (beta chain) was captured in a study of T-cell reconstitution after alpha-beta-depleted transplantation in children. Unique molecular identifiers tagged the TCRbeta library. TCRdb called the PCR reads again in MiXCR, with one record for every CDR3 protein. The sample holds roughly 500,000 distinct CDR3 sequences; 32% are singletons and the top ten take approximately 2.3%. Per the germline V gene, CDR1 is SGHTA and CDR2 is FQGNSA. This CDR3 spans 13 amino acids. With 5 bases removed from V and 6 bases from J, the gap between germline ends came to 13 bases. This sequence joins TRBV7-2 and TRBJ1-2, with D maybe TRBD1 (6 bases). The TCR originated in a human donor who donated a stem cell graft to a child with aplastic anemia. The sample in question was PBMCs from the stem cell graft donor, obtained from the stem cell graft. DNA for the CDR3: TGTGCCAGCAGCCCCCAAACAGGGAATGGCTACACCTTC. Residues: CASSPQTGNGYTF.